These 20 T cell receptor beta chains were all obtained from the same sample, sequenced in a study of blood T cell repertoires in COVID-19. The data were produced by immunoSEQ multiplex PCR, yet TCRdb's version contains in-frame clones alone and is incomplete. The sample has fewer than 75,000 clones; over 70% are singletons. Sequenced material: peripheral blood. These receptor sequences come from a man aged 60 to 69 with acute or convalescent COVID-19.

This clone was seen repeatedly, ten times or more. CDR3 DNA sequence: TGCAGCGTTAAGGGACAGGGTCAGGGCTTGGACTACGAGCAGTACTTC. Encoded protein: CSVKGQGQGLDYEQYF. The chain links TRBV29-1 to TRBJ2-7, with 9 bases identical to TRBD1. CDR3 length: 16 amino acids. Germline-derived CDR1 and CDR2 are SQVTM and ANQGSEA. V lost 5 bases, J lost 3 bases, and 14 bases stayed unmatched.

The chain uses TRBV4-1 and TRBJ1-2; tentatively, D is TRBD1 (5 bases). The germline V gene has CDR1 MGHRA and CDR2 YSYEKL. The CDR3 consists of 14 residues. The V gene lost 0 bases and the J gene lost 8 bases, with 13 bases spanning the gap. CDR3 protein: CASSQDNQGRGYTF. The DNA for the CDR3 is TGCGCCAGCAGCCAAGATAACCAGGGTAGGGGCTACACCTTC.

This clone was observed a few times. The CDR3 region has the DNA TGTGCCAGCAGTCCCCAGGGGAGCCAGCCCCAGCATTTT. Amino acid sequence: CASSPQGSQPQHF. The chain links TRBV12-3 or TRBV12-4 to TRBJ1-5, with a possible D match to TRBD1 (6 bases). With 5 bases removed from V and 7 bases from J, the gap between germline ends came to 12 bases. This CDR3 has 13 amino acids.

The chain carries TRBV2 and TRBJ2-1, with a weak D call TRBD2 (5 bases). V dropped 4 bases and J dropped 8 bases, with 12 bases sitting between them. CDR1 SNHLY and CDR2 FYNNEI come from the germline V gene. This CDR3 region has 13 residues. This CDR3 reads CASSAGFWDEQFF. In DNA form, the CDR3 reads TGTGCCAGCAGTGCGGGGTTTTGGGATGAGCAGTTCTTC.

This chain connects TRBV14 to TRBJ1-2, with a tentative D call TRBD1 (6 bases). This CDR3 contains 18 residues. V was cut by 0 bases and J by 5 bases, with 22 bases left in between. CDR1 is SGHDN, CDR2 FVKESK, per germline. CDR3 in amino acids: CASSQETGDTVSRYGYTF. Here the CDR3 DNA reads TGTGCCAGCAGCCAAGAGACAGGCGATACCGTTTCTCGTTATGGCTACACCTTC.

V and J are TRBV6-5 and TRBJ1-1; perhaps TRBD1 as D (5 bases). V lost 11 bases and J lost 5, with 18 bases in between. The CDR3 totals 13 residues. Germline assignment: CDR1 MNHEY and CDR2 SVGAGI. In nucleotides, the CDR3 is TGTGCCGGAACACTGGGGGGAAGGACTGAAGCTTTCTTT. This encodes CAGTLGGRTEAFF.

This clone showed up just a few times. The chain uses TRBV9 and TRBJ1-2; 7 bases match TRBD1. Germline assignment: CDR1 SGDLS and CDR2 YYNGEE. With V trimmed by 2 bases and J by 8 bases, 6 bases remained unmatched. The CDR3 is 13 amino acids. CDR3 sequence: CASSVGQAVGYTF. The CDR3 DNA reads TGTGCCAGCAGCGTCGGACAGGCTGTGGGCTACACCTTC.

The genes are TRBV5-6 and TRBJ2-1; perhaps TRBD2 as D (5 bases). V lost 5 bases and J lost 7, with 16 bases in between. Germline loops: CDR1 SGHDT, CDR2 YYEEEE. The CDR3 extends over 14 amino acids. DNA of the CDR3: TGTGCCAGCAGTCGGAGGTCCGGGCGAAATGAGCAGTTCTTC. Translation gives CASSRRSGRNEQFF.

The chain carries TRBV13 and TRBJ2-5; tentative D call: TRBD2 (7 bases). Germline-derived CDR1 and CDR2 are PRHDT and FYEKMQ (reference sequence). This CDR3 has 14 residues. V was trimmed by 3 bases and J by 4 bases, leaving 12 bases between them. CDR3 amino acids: CASSLTGGGETQYF. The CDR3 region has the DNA TGTGCCAGCAGCTTGACGGGGGGCGGAGAGACCCAGTACTTC.

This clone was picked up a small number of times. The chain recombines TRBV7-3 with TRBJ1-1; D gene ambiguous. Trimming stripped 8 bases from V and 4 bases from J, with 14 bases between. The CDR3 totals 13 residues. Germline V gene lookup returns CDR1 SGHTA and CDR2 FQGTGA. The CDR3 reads CASRQRPFTEAFF. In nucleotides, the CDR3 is TGTGCCAGCCGACAAAGACCTTTCACTGAAGCTTTCTTT.

CDR3 region: CASTKERRTRTEAFF. DNA for the CDR3: TGTGCCAGCACGAAGGAACGGCGCACGAGGACTGAAGCTTTCTTT. The chain couples TRBV6-5 to TRBJ1-1; D call uncertain. Trimming stripped 7 bases from V and 5 bases from J, with 20 bases between. The CDR3 totals 15 residues. Germline loops: CDR1 MNHEY, CDR2 SVGAGI.

The CDR3 nucleotides read TGTGCCAGCAGTCGGGCAGGGAGGGATGAAGCTTTCTTT. It is translated as CASSRAGRDEAFF. This chain uses TRBV2 with TRBJ1-1, with a tentative D call TRBD1 (5 bases). V was pared by 5 bases and J by 7 bases, with 14 bases between. The CDR3 length is 13 residues. Looked up from germline, CDR1 is SNHLY and CDR2 is FYNNEI. Variable domain in full (rest from reference TRBV2 and TRBJ1-1): EPEVTQTPSHQVTQMGQEVILRCVPISNHLYFYWYRQILGQKVEFLVSFYNNEISEKSEIFDDQFSVERPDGSNFTLKIRSTKLEDSAMYFCASSRAGRDEAFFGQGTRLTVV.

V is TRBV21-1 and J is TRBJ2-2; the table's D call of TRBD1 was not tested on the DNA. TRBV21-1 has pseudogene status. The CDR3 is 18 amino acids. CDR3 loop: CASSMTPRDRGGTGELFF. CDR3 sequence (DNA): TGTGCCAGCAGCATGACGCCGAGGGACAGGGGCGGCACCGGGGAGCTGTTTTTT.

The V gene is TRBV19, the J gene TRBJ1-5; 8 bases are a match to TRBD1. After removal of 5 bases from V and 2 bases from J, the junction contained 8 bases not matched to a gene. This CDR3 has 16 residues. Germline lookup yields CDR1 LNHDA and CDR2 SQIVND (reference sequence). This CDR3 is CASSPWTGPGNQPQHF. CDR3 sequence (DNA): TGTGCCAGTAGTCCTTGGACAGGGCCCGGCAATCAGCCCCAGCATTTT. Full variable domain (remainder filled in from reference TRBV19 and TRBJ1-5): DGGITQSPKYLFRKEGQNVTLSCEQNLNHDAMYWYRQDPGQGLRLIYYSQIVNDFQKGDIAEGYSVSREKKESFPLTVTSAQKNPTAFYLCASSPWTGPGNQPQHFGDGTRLSIL.

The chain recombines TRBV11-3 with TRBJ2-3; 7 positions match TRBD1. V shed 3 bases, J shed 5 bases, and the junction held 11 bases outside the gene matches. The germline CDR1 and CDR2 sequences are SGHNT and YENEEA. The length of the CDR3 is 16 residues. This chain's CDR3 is CASSFGKGALGDTQYF. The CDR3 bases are TGTGCCAGCAGCTTTGGAAAGGGGGCGCTGGGAGATACGCAGTATTTT.

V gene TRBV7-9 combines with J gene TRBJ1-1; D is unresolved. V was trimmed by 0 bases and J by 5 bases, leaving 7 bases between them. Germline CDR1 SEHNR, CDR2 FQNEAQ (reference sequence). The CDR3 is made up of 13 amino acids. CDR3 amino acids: CASSLAMRTEAFF. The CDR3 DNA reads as TGTGCCAGCAGCTTAGCGATGAGGACTGAAGCTTTCTTT. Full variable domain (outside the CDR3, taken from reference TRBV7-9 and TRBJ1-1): DTGVSQNPRHKITKRGQNVTFRCDPISEHNRLYWYRQTLGQGPEFLTYFQNEAQLEKSRLLSDRFSAERPKGSFSTLEIQRTEQGDSAMYLCASSLAMRTEAFFGQGTRLTVV.

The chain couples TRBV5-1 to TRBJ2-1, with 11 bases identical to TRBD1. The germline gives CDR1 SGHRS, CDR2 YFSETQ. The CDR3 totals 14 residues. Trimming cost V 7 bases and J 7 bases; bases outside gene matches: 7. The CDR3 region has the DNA TGCGCCAGCTTACCCGGGACAGGGGGGAATGAGCAGTTCTTC. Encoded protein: CASLPGTGGNEQFF.

The CDR3 DNA follows: TGTGCCAGCAACGGGACTAGCGGGGGGTTCTACAATGAGCAGTTCTTC. This codes for CASNGTSGGFYNEQFF. The chain recombines TRBV6-4 with TRBJ2-1; 15 nucleotides line up with TRBD2. Germline V CDR1 and CDR2: MRHNA, SNTAGT. V shed 7 bases and J 3 bases; nucleotides not matched to a gene: 4. The CDR3 is 16 residues long.

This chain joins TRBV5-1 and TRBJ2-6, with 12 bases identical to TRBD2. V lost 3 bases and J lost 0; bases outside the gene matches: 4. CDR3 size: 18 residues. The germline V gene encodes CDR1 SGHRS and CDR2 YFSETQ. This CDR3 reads CASSYGLAGSSGANVLTF. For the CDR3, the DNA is TGCGCCAGCAGCTACGGACTAGCGGGGAGCTCTGGGGCCAACGTCCTGACTTTC.

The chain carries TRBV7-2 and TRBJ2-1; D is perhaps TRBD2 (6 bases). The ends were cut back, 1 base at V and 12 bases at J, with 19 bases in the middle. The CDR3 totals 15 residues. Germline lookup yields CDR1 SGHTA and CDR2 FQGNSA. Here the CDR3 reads CASSLEGTPHNVQFF. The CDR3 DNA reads TGTGCCAGCAGCTTAGAGGGGACTCCCCATAACGTGCAGTTCTTC.